Given below is one T cell receptor beta chain in context. TCRdb reprocessed the 5' RACE reads, keeping one entry per CDR3 protein, no DNA. In total, the table holds fewer than 400,000 distinct CDR3 sequences. This entry belongs to a study of T cells expressing NK-cell markers. Germline V gene data show CDR1 as SQVTM and CDR2 as ANQGSEA. CDR3 length: 12 amino acids. Sequencing was carried out using blood T cells: a sorted CD56 or NKG2C T cell subset, CD4+ or CD8+ T cells, or bulk PBMC T cells (not recorded which). V usage is TRBV29-1 and J usage is TRBJ2-3. This TCR derives from a woman aged 50 to 60 in good health. The CDR3 loop is CSVVKGADTQYF.